This T cell receptor (beta chain) was documented in a study of T cell responses to AZD1222 COVID-19 vaccine listed by TCRdb under 2021. Regarding the complete study: AZD1222 recipients with second doses at about 4 weeks or about 12 weeks were pooled, because spike-specific TCR depth and breadth did not differ between schedules. A total of about 230 trial participants underwent TCR sequencing, of whom 207 received two doses of AZD1222 and roughly 25 received two doses of the MenACWY control vaccine. Trial participants were enrolled by age into 18-55, 56-69 and 70-plus year subgroups, with roughly 150, 30 and 60 TCR-sequenced participants respectively. Broad study findings and their caveats: Because no day 14 peak-response samples were available, the repertoires could be characterized only after the peak T cell response. The 56-69-year group was small, and its depth increase did not reach significance, likely because of low power. Only a handful of AZD1222 recipients were SARS-CoV-2 seropositive at baseline, limiting conclusions about previously exposed vaccinees. Most participants were white British and females outnumbered males, and the authors suggested that clonal diversity may have been underestimated. A significant rise in spike-specific TCR breadth and depth was observed after two AZD1222 doses relative to day 0 and relative to MenACWY recipients. Epitopes outside the regions mutated in the B.1.351 and B.1.1.7 variants were reportedly recognized by nearly half of the unique spike-specific TCRs. The vaccine-associated CD4 TCRs covered the entire spike protein, and the dominant responses fell in regions 160-218 and 743-854.

Explained via the paper, the time point label denotes: baseline before first vaccination. Vaccinee samples were obtained from the UK trials COV001 and COV002, which included a single-blind randomized controlled phase 2/3 trial of AZD1222 (ChAdOx1 nCoV-19) in healthy adults. For TCRbeta chain sequencing, PBMC samples were collected from trial participants at day 0 and at day 28 after the second dose. The CDR3 regions of human TCRbeta chains were analyzed by immunosequencing. Per the authors' processing: Repertoire TCRs were checked for matches against a reference library of SARS-CoV-2-specific TCRs that had been generated using the MIRA antigen-specificity platform. Breadth meant the fraction of unique TCRs that were SARS-CoV-2-associated, whereas depth meant the fraction of total T cells that were SARS-CoV-2-associated. Using the MIRA data, each spike-specific TCR was mapped to the spike region that the TCR reacts to and placed in a CD4 or CD8 class. Log10-transformed breadth and depth values were compared by one-way ANOVA with Sidak's multiple comparisons tests. As stored in TCRdb, this immuneACCESS dataset retains in-frame rearrangements with V and J assigned. A fraction of the clones does not appear; measured against another copy, unresolved V genes explain less than half of the discrepancy, and the remainder lacks a known reason. The V and J calls and clone size are taken from that table; D and trimming were inferred from the DNA. In all, the sample holds about 130,000 clones, and roughly nine tenths of those were seen once. Less than 9% of the sample goes to the ten largest clones.

Remarks on this clone: The antigen it recognizes is unknown. No clone much larger than this one lies a single base away; base qualities are absent.

The sample here was peripheral blood, taken on day 0 of AZD1222 vaccination. The TCR originated in an adult in good health.

The CDR3 protein: CSASLLAGGDTQYF. The DNA sequence is given as TGCAGTGCTAGTCTCCTGGCAGGGGGTGATACGCAGTATTTT. This sequence uses TRBV20-1 and TRBJ2-3, with 7 middle bases fitting TRBD1. Clipping removes 3 bases from V and 6 bases from J, with 9 as the unmatched junction base count. CDR1 and CDR2 (DFQATT, SNEGSKA) derive from the germline V gene (reference sequence). CDR3 length: 14 amino acids, cysteine to phenylalanine. The entry retains the CDR3 DNA only, 42 bases that are in frame from base 1.